The TCR beta chain under discussion was sequenced for a study of T-cell reconstitution after alpha-beta-depleted transplantation in children. Unique molecular identifiers were used to barcode this TCRbeta library. TCRdb reprocessed the PCR reads via MiXCR and lists one record per CDR3 protein. The data show about 78,000 distinct CDR3 sequences, roughly 14% seen once. Trimming removed 5 bases at V and 5 bases at J, with 9 bases between. Germline CDR1 is LNHDA and CDR2 is SQIVND (reference sequence). CDR3 length: 12 amino acids. This clonotype was obtained from a male patient aged 2 to 10 who had a stem cell transplant for acute lymphoblastic leukemia, so the T cells may come from the graft donor. The sequences come from PBMCs, mostly from graft donor cells, collected 180 days after TCRalphabeta/CD19-depleted stem cell transplant. This chain uses TRBV19 with TRBJ1-2; D gene uncertain. This CDR3 is CASSRATYGYTF. Here the CDR3 DNA reads TGTGCCAGTAGTCGGGCGACATATGGCTACACCTTC.